The T cell receptor beta chain under discussion was sequenced for a study of shared clonotypes between healthy human individuals. Study results and caveats: Approximately 4.5% was the fraction of naive CD4 clonotypes found shared across a few donors. Clonotype sharing among donors was thought likely to change with sequencing depth.

Naive CD8 populations comprised CD45RO-negative cells positively selected for CCR7, excluding terminally differentiated effector memory CD45RA+ cells. Recent acute infections and vaccinations were absent in the healthy HIV-negative adult donors. Each donor was a Caucasian adult residing in Nashville, Tennessee. Germline V lookup: CDR1 SNHLY, CDR2 FYNNEI. The V end lost 8 bases, the J end lost 5 bases, and 10 bases lay between the germline ends. The CDR3 is 12 amino acids. Some clones are missing from TCRdb's copy, which holds only in-frame ones; the method was immunoSEQ multiplex PCR. The sample lists about 2 million clones, less than 95% occurring once. Details on this clone: Its target is unknown.

Sequences were obtained from naive CD8+ T cells sorted from blood. The chain has TRBV2 and TRBJ1-5; possible D gene TRBD1, 5 bases. This receptor was obtained from a man aged 18 to 35 in good health. In DNA form, the CDR3 reads TGTGCCAGCGCCGGGGCTTATCAGCCCCAGCATTTT. This translates into CASAGAYQPQHF.